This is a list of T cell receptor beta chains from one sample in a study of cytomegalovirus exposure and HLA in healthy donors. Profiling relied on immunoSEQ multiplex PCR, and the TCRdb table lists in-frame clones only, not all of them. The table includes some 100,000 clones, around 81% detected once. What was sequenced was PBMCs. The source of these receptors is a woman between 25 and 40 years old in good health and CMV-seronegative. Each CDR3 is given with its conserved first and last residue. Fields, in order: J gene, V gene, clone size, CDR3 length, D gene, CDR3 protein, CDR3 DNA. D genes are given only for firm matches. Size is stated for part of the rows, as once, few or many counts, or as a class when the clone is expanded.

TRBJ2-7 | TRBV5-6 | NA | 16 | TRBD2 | CASSLYSASGIYEQYF | TGTGCCAGCAGCTTGTACTCAGCTAGCGGGATCTACGAGCAGTACTTC
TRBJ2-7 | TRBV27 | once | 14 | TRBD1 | CASSLQGGIHEQYF | TGTGCCAGCAGTTTACAAGGGGGCATCCACGAGCAGTACTTC
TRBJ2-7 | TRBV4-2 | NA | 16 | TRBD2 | CASSQELAGANYEQYF | TGTGCCAGCAGCCAAGAATTGGCGGGAGCTAACTACGAGCAGTACTTC
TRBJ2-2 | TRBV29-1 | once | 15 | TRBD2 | CSVDTGLANTGELFF | TGCAGCGTTGATACGGGACTAGCGAACACCGGGGAGCTGTTTTTT
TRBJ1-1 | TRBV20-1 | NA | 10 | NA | CSAIRNEAFF | TGCAGTGCTATCAGAAATGAAGCTTTCTTT
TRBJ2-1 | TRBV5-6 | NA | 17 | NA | CASSLEIRQSSYNEQFF | TGTGCCAGCAGCTTGGAAATAAGACAAAGCTCCTACAATGAGCAGTTCTTC
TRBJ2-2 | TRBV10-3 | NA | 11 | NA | CATGNTGELFF | TGTGCCACCGGTAACACCGGGGAGCTGTTTTTT
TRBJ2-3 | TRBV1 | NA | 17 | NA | CTSSQEPGRADTDTQYF | TGCACCAGCAGCCAAGAGCCCGGGAGGGCCGACACAGATACGCAGTATTTT
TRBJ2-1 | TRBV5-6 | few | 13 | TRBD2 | CASSSSGSGEQFF | TGTGCCAGCAGCTCTAGCGGGAGCGGGGAGCAGTTCTTC
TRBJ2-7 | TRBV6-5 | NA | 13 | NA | CASSYSLRDEQYF | TGTGCCAGCAGTTACTCTTTGCGGGACGAGCAGTACTTC
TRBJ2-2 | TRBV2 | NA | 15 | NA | CASSPFRGITGELFF | TGTGCCAGCTCCCCGTTTCGGGGGATCACCGGGGAGCTGTTTTTT
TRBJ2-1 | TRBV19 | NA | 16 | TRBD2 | CASSPPTAGVYNEQFF | TGTGCCAGTAGTCCCCCCACTGCGGGAGTCTACAATGAGCAGTTCTTC
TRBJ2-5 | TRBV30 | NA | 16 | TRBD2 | CAWKSQGGTPGETQYF | TGTGCCTGGAAAAGTCAGGGAGGGACCCCGGGAGAGACCCAGTACTTC
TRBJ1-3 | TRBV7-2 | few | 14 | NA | CASSLSRAGNTIYF | TGTGCCAGCAGCTTATCCAGGGCTGGAAACACCATATATTTT
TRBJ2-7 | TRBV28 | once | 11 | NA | CASSSFYEQYF | TGTGCCAGCAGTTCCTTCTACGAGCAGTACTTC
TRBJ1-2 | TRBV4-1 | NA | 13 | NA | CASSQELPGGYTF | TGCGCCAGCAGCCAAGAATTACCCGGTGGCTACACCTTC
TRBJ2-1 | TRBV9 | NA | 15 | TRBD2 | CASSVTSGITNEQFF | TGTGCCAGCAGCGTGACTAGCGGGATCACCAATGAGCAGTTCTTC
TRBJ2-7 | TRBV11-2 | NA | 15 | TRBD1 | CASRRTTGQSYEQYF | TGTGCCAGCAGACGAACGACGGGACAGAGCTACGAGCAGTACTTC
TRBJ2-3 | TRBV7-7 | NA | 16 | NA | CASSLGTAEDTDTQYF | TGTGCCAGCAGCTTAGGGACCGCGGAGGACACAGATACGCAGTATTTT
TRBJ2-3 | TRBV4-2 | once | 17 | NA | CASSHLTGIRSTDTQYF | TGTGCCAGCAGCCACCTCACGGGAATTCGATCCACAGATACGCAGTATTTT
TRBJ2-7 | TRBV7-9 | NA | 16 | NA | CSSSLGDITSSYEQYF | TGTTCCAGCAGCTTAGGTGATATAACCAGCTCCTACGAGCAGTACTTC
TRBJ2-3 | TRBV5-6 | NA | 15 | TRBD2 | CASSVGAGDTDTQYF | TGTGCCAGCAGCGTGGGAGCGGGAGATACAGATACGCAGTATTTT
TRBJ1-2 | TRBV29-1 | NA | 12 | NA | CSVAGTFDGYTF | TGCAGCGTCGCCGGGACATTCGATGGCTACACCTTC
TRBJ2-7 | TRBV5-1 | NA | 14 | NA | CASSLGDNSYEQYF | TGCGCCAGCAGCTTGGGGGACAATTCCTACGAGCAGTACTTC
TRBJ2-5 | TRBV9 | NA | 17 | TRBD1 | CASSVDSGTAGRKTQYF | TGTGCCAGCAGCGTTGACTCCGGGACAGCCGGTCGGAAGACCCAGTACTTC
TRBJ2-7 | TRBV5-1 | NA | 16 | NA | CASSSRTRQESYEQYF | TGCGCCAGCAGCAGTAGGACACGACAGGAGTCCTACGAGCAGTACTTC
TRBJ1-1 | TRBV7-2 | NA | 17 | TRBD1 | CASSLGFWGQLNTEAFF | TGTGCCAGCAGCTTAGGATTCTGGGGACAGTTGAACACTGAAGCTTTCTTT
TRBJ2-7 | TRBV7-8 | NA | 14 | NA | CASSLRRGRYEQYF | TGTGCCAGCAGCCTCAGGCGGGGGCGCTACGAGCAGTACTTC
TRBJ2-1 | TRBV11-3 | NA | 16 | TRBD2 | CASSLGSGRAYNEQFF | TGTGCCAGCAGCTTGGGGAGCGGGAGGGCCTACAATGAGCAGTTCTTC